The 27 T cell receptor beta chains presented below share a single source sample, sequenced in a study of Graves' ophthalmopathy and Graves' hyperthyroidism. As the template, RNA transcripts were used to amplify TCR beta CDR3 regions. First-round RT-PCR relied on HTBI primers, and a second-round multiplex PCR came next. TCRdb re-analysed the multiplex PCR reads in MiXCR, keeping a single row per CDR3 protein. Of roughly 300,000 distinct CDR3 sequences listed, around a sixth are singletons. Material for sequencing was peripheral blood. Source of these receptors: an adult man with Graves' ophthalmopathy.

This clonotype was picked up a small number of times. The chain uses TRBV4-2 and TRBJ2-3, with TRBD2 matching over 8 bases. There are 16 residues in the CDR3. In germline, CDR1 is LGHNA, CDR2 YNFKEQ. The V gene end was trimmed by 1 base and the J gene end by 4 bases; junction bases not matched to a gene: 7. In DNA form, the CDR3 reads TGTGCCAGCAGCCAAGTATCCGGGGGGGCGTCAGATACGCAGTATTTT. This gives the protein CASSQVSGGASDTQYF.

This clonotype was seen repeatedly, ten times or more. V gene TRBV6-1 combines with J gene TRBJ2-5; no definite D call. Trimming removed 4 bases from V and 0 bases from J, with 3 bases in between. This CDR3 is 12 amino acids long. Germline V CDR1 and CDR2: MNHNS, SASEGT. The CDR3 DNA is TGTGCCAGCAGTGTGTACCAAGAGACCCAGTACTTC. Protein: CASSVYQETQYF.

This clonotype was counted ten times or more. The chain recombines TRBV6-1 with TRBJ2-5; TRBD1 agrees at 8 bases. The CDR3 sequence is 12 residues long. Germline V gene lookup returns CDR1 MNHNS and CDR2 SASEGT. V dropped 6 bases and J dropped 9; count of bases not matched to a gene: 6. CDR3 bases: TGTGCCAGCAGGGGGACAGGACAAGCCCAGTACTTC. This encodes CASRGTGQAQYF.

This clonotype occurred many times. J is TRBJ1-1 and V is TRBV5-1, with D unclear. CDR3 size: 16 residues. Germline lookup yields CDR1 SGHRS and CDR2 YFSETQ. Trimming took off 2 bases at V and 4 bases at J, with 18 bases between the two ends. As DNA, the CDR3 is TGCGCCAGCAGCTTAGATAGATTAGGGAGTGGCACTGAAGCTTTCTTT. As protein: CASSLDRLGSGTEAFF.

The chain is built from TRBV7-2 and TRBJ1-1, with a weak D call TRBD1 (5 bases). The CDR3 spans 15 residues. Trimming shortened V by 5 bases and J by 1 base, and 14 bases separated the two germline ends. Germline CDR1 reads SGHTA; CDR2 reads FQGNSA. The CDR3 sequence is CASSPYLGRNTEAFF. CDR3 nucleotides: TGTGCCAGCAGCCCGTACCTGGGGCGGAACACTGAAGCTTTCTTT.

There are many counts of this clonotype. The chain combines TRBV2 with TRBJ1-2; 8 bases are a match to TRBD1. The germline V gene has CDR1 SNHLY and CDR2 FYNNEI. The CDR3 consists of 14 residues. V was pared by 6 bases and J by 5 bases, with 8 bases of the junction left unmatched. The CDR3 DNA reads TGTGCCAGCAGCGAGGCAGGGGGCGTATATGGCTACACCTTC. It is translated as CASSEAGGVYGYTF.

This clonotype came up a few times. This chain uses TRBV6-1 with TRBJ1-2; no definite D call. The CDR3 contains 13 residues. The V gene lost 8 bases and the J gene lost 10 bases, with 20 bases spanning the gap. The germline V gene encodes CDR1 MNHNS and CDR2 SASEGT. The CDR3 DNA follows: TGTGCCAGCGCCAGACGGGTCGACGGCCTCTACACCTTC. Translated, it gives CASARRVDGLYTF.

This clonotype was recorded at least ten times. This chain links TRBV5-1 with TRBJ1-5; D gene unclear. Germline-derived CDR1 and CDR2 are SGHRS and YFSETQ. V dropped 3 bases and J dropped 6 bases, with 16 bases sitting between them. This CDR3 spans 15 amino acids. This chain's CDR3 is CASSSDGESSQPQHF. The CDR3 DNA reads TGCGCCAGCAGCTCGGACGGGGAATCAAGTCAGCCCCAGCATTTT.

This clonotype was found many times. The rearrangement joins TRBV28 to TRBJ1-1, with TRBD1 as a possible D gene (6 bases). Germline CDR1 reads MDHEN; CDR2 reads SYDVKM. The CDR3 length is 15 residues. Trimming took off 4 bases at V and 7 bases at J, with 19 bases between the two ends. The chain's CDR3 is CASSSPPGQGIEAFF. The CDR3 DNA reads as TGTGCCAGCAGTTCCCCGCCTGGGCAGGGGATTGAAGCTTTCTTT.

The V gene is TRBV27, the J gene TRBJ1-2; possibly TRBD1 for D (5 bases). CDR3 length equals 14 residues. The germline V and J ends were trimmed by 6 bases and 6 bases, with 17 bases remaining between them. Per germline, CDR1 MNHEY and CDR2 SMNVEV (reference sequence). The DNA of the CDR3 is TGTGCCAGCAGCCGAATCTCAGGGTGGGATGGCTACACCTTC. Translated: CASSRISGWDGYTF.

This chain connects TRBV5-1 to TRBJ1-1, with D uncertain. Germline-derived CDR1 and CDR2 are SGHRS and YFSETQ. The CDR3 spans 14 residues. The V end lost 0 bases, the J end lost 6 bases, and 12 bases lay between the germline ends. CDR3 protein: CASSLGTFGAEAFF. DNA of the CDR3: TGCGCCAGCAGCTTGGGAACGTTCGGCGCTGAAGCTTTCTTT.

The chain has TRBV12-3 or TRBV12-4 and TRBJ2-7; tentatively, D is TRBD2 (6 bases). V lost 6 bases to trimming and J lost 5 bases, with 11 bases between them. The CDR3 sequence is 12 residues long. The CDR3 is CASSRTTNEQYF. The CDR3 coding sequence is TGTGCCAGCAGCCGGACTACTAACGAGCAGTACTTC.

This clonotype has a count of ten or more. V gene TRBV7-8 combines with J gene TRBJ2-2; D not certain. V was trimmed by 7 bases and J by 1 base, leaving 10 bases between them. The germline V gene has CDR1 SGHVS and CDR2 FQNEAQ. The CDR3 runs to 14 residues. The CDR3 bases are TGTGCCAGCAATAGGCTACAGAACACCGGGGAGCTGTTTTTT. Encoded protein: CASNRLQNTGELFF.

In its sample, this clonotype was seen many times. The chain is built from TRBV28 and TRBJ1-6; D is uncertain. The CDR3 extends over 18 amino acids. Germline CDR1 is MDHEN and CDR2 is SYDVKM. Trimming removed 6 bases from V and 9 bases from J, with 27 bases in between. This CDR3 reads CASSPPDVPSGLRSPLHF. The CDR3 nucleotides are TGTGCCAGCAGCCCCCCGGACGTTCCCTCAGGTTTACGTTCACCCCTCCACTTT.

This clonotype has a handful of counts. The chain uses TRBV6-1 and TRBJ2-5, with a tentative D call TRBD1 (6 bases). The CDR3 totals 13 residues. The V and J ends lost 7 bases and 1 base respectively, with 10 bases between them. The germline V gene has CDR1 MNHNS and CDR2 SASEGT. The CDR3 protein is CASIGQPQETQYF. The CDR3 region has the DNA TGTGCCAGCATAGGACAGCCCCAAGAGACCCAGTACTTC.

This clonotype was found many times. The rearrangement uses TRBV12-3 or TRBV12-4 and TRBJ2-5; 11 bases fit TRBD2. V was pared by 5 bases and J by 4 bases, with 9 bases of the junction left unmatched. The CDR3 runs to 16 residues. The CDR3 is CASSHDSGRALETQYF. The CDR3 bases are TGTGCCAGCAGTCACGATAGCGGGAGGGCCCTAGAGACCCAGTACTTC.

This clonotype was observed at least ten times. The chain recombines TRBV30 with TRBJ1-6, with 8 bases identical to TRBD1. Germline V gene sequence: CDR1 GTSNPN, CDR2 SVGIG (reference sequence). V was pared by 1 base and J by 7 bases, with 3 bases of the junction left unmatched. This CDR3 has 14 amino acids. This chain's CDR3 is CAWSARTGNSPLHF. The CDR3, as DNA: TGTGCCTGGAGTGCCAGGACAGGGAATTCACCCCTCCACTTT.

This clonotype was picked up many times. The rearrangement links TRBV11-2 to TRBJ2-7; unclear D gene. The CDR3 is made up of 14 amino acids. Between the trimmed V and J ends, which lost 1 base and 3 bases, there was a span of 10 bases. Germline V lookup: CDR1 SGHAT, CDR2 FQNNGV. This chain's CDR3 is CASSLVQQNYEQYF. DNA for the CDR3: TGTGCCAGCAGCTTAGTACAACAGAACTACGAGCAGTACTTC. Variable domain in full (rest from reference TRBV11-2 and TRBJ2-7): EAGVAQSPRYKIIEKRQSVAFWCNPISGHATLYWYQQILGQGPKLLIQFQNNGVVDDSQLPKDRFSAERLKGVDSTLKIQPAKLEDSAVYLCASSLVQQNYEQYFGPGTRLTVT.

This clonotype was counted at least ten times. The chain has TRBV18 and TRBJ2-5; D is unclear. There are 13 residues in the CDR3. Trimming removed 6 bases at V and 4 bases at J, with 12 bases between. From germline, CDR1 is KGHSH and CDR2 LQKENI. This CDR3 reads CASSLGLGETQYF. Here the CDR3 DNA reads TGTGCCAGCTCCCTCGGTCTTGGAGAGACCCAGTACTTC.

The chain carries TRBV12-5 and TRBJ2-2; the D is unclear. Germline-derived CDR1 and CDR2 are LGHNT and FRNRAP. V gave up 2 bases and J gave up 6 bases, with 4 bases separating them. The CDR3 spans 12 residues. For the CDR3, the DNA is TGTGCTAGTGGTTTGTTTGCCGGGGAGCTGTTTTTT. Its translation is CASGLFAGELFF.

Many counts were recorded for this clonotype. The CDR3 region has the DNA TGTGCCAGCAGTGATGCTGTCGGAAACGAGCAGTACTTC. Protein product: CASSDAVGNEQYF. The chain uses TRBV6-1 and TRBJ2-7; D is uncertain. Trimming shortened V by 3 bases and J by 5 bases, and 11 bases separated the two germline ends. The length of the CDR3 is 13 residues. The germline CDR1 and CDR2 sequences are MNHNS and SASEGT.

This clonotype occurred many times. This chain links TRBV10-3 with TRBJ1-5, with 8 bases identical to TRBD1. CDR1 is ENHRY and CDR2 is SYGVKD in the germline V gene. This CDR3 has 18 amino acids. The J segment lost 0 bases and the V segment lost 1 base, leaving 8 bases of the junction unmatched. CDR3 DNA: TGTGCCATCAGTGAGTTCGACAGGGGCGGCTATAGCAATCAGCCCCAGCATTTT. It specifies CAISEFDRGGYSNQPQHF.

The CDR3 region is CASSARTVNTEAFF. In DNA form, the CDR3 reads TGTGCCAGCAGTGCACGGACAGTCAACACTGAAGCTTTCTTT. The V call is TRBV6-1, the J call TRBJ1-1, with a tentative D call TRBD1 (6 bases). The CDR3 totals 14 residues. In germline, CDR1 is MNHNS, CDR2 SASEGT. Trimming removed 4 bases at V and 2 bases at J, with 11 bases between.

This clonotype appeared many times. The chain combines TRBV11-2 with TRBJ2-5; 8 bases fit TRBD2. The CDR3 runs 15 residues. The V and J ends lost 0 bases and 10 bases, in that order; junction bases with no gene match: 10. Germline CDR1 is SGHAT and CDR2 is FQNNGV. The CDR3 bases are TGTGCCAGCAGCTTAGACGGGACTAGAGTACGCAACCAGTACTTC. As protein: CASSLDGTRVRNQYF.

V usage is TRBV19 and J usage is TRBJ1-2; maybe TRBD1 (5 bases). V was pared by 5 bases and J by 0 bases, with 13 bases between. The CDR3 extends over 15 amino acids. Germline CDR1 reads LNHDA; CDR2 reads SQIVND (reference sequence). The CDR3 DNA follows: TGTGCCAGTAGTGGCGGGACTCCTCCTAACTATGGCTACACCTTC. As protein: CASSGGTPPNYGYTF.

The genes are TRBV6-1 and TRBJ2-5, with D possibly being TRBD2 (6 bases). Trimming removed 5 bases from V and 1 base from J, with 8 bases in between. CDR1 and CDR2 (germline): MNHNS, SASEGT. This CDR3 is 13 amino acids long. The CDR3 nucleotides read TGTGCCAGCAGTCGACTAGTCCAAGAGACCCAGTACTTC. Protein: CASSRLVQETQYF.

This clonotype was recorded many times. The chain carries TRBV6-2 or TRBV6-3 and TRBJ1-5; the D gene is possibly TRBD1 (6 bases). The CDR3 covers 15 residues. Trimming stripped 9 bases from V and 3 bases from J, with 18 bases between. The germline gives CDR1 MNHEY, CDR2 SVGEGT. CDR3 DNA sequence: TGTGCCAGTGGTCCCACGACAGGACTCAATCAGCCCCAGCATTTT. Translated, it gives CASGPTTGLNQPQHF.